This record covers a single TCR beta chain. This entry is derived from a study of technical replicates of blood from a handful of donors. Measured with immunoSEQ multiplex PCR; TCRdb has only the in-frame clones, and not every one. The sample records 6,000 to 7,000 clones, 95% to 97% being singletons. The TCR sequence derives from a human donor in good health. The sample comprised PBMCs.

The CDR3 coding sequence is TGTGCCAGCAGTGAAGTCGGTAGTTTGATTTACGAGCAGTACTTC. It specifies CASSEVGSLIYEQYF. This chain joins TRBV6-1 and TRBJ2-7; D remains ambiguous. This CDR3 spans 15 amino acids. Trimming removed 1 base at V and 4 bases at J, with 14 bases between. CDR1 MNHNS and CDR2 SASEGT come from the germline V gene.